These T cell receptor beta chains were read from a single sample in a study of control samples from healthy donors and cancer patients. The method was immunoSEQ multiplex PCR; TCRdb's version includes in-frame clones alone and lacks a portion of them. There are fewer than 200,000 clones in the sample; around 90% occur only once, and around 1.5% lies in the top ten. The sequencing sample was made of blood. Every receptor here comes from a man aged 25-45 years in good health. CDR3s include the opening cysteine and the closing phenylalanine or tryptophan. D genes are given only for firm matches. Only some rows state a clone size, as once, few, many or a class for expanded clones.

cdr3_aa: CASSDQNSNQPQHF
cdr3_nt: TGTGCCAGCTCAGACCAGAATAGCAATCAGCCCCAGCATTTT
j_call: TRBJ1-5
clone_size: NA
d_call: NA
v_call: TRBV18

cdr3_aa: CATTTGGGVRSQYF
cdr3_nt: TGTGCCACAACGACAGGGGGCGGGGTACGCTCGCAGTATTTT
j_call: TRBJ2-3
clone_size: once
d_call: TRBD1
v_call: TRBV10-3

cdr3_aa: CASSEVASTDTQYF
cdr3_nt: TGTGCCAGTAGTGAGGTAGCGAGCACAGATACGCAGTATTTT
j_call: TRBJ2-3
clone_size: NA
d_call: NA
v_call: TRBV19

cdr3_aa: CASSPETGGYGYTF
cdr3_nt: TGCGCCAGCAGCCCCGAAACAGGGGGCTATGGCTACACCTTC
j_call: TRBJ1-2
clone_size: NA
d_call: TRBD1
v_call: TRBV5-1

cdr3_aa: CASSVGRTNSPLHF
cdr3_nt: TGTGCCAGCAGCGTCGGACGGACCAATTCACCCCTCCACTTT
j_call: TRBJ1-6
clone_size: NA
d_call: NA
v_call: TRBV9

cdr3_aa: CATRDNGRGAVF
cdr3_nt: TGTGCCACCAGGGATAACGGCCGGGGAGCTGTTTTT
j_call: TRBJ2-2
clone_size: NA
d_call: NA
v_call: TRBV24-1

cdr3_aa: CANSGSGELFF
cdr3_nt: TGTGCCAATTCGGGTTCTGGGGAGCTGTTTTTT
j_call: TRBJ2-2
clone_size: NA
d_call: NA
v_call: TRBV7-9

cdr3_aa: CASSFLAGAYEQYF
cdr3_nt: TGTGCCAGCAGTTTCTTGGCGGGAGCCTACGAGCAGTACTTC
j_call: TRBJ2-7
clone_size: NA
d_call: TRBD2
v_call: TRBV28

cdr3_aa: CASHSGPQGSPLHF
cdr3_nt: TGTGCCAGTCACTCCGGGCCCCAAGGTTCACCCCTCCACTTT
j_call: TRBJ1-6
clone_size: NA
d_call: NA
v_call: TRBV19

cdr3_aa: CASTLKSPESEAFF
cdr3_nt: TGTGCCAGCACGCTTAAATCGCCCGAATCTGAAGCTTTCTTT
j_call: TRBJ1-1
clone_size: NA
d_call: NA
v_call: TRBV7-9

cdr3_aa: CASVQRPGAFNEQFF
cdr3_nt: TGTGCCAGCGTCCAGAGACCGGGAGCGTTCAATGAGCAGTTCTTC
j_call: TRBJ2-1
clone_size: NA
d_call: NA
v_call: TRBV6-5

cdr3_aa: CATSTAAVLTF
cdr3_nt: TGTGCCACCTCGACCGCCGCCGTCCTGACTTTC
j_call: TRBJ2-6
clone_size: NA
d_call: NA
v_call: TRBV19

cdr3_aa: CASSYPTGSEAFF
cdr3_nt: TGTGCCAGCAGTTACCCTACAGGGTCTGAAGCTTTCTTT
j_call: TRBJ1-1
clone_size: once
d_call: NA
v_call: TRBV6-6

cdr3_aa: CAWSGGQGYGYTF
cdr3_nt: TGTGCCTGGAGCGGCGGACAGGGGTATGGCTACACCTTC
j_call: TRBJ1-2
clone_size: NA
d_call: TRBD1
v_call: TRBV30

cdr3_aa: CASSPQPSGRATHYEQYF
cdr3_nt: TGTGCCAGTAGTCCCCAGCCTAGCGGGAGAGCTACGCACTACGAGCAGTACTTC
j_call: TRBJ2-7
clone_size: NA
d_call: TRBD2
v_call: TRBV19

cdr3_aa: CAWSFTDRRYQPQHF
cdr3_nt: TGTGCCTGGAGTTTCACGGACAGGAGATATCAGCCCCAGCATTTT
j_call: TRBJ1-5
clone_size: NA
d_call: TRBD1
v_call: TRBV30

cdr3_aa: CARPRGTRGFADTQYF
cdr3_nt: TGTGCCAGGCCAAGGGGGACTAGGGGGTTCGCAGATACGCAGTATTTT
j_call: TRBJ2-3
clone_size: NA
d_call: TRBD2
v_call: TRBV27

cdr3_aa: CASTPGQGPRPQHF
cdr3_nt: TGTGCCAGCACCCCGGGGCAGGGGCCGAGGCCCCAGCATTTT
j_call: TRBJ1-5
clone_size: NA
d_call: NA
v_call: TRBV28

cdr3_aa: CASSRPGDPNNSPLHF
cdr3_nt: TGTGCCAGCAGCCGACCCGGGGATCCCAATAATTCACCCCTCCACTTT
j_call: TRBJ1-6
clone_size: NA
d_call: NA
v_call: TRBV2

cdr3_aa: CASSPGGVNEKLFF
cdr3_nt: TGTGCCAGCAGCCCCGGGGGAGTTAATGAAAAACTGTTTTTT
j_call: TRBJ1-4
clone_size: NA
d_call: NA
v_call: TRBV7-9

cdr3_aa: CASSHMSDTQYF
cdr3_nt: TGTGCCAGCAGCCACATGTCAGATACGCAGTATTTT
j_call: TRBJ2-3
clone_size: NA
d_call: NA
v_call: TRBV4-2

cdr3_aa: CASSFQRDTQYF
cdr3_nt: TGTGCCAGCAGTTTTCAGCGAGATACGCAGTATTTT
j_call: TRBJ2-3
clone_size: NA
d_call: NA
v_call: TRBV28

cdr3_aa: CASSLPGADTQYF
cdr3_nt: TGTGCCAGCAGTCTCCCCGGGGCAGATACGCAGTATTTT
j_call: TRBJ2-3
clone_size: NA
d_call: NA
v_call: TRBV27

cdr3_aa: CASSLSVYSGGTNEKLFF
cdr3_nt: TGTGCCAGCAGCTTGTCTGTCTACTCGGGCGGCACTAATGAAAAACTGTTTTTT
j_call: TRBJ1-4
clone_size: NA
d_call: NA
v_call: TRBV5-4

cdr3_aa: CAWRRLGQGADNEQFF
cdr3_nt: TGTGCCTGGAGACGACTCGGACAGGGGGCAGATAATGAGCAGTTCTTC
j_call: TRBJ2-1
clone_size: NA
d_call: TRBD1
v_call: TRBV30